The clone carrying this TCR beta chain has at least ten counts. Its antigen is undetermined. Reverse transcription of 450 to 500 ng total RNA with a constant-region primer produced TCR beta cDNA. A slightly modified ARM-PCR protocol with three nested multiplex PCR rounds produced these TCR beta libraries. MiXCR was run by TCRdb on the multiplex PCR reads, yielding one entry per CDR3 protein. In the table there are approximately 210,000 distinct CDR3 sequences, about two thirds of which are singletons. The data originate from a study of tumor-infiltrating lymphocytes in primary liver carcinoma. Study overall: Primary liver carcinomas in the patients were surgically resected. Per sample, productive TCRbeta reads numbered roughly 3.5 to 7.13 million, similar across tissue types. Regarding the study as a whole: Blood trailed tumors significantly in top-250-clone fraction (p = 0.039).

Researchers drew blood RNA from unsorted whole blood and extracted germline DNA as well. This receptor was obtained from a woman aged 55-70 years with primary liver carcinoma and hepatitis B virus infection. What was sequenced was peripheral blood.

CDR3: CSAAERANTGELFF. DNA of the CDR3: TGCAGCGCGGCGGAGCGGGCGAACACCGGGGAGCTGTTTTTT. J is TRBJ2-2 and V is TRBV29-1, with a possible D match to TRBD2 (6 bases). The V gene's germline CDR1 is SQVTM and CDR2 ANQGSEA. The CDR3 consists of 14 residues. The V and J ends lost 7 bases and 0 bases respectively, with 12 bases between them.